The present T cell receptor beta chain was sequenced within a study of technical replicates of blood from several donors. Repertoires were generated with immunoSEQ multiplex PCR, while TCRdb's copy carries only in-frame clones and drops some. The sample gives approximately 81,000 clones, 70% to 90% of which show up once; 3% to 4.5% is in the top ten. Only one count was recorded for this clone. CDR1 is SGHRS, CDR2 YFSETQ, per germline. V was shortened by 3 bases and J by 6 bases, with 12 bases between the two germline ends. The CDR3 has 13 amino acids. The TCR comes from a human donor in good health. Some clones in this sample may be carry-over from other donors' samples. The sample was PBMCs. The chain combines TRBV5-1 with TRBJ1-2; perhaps TRBD1 as D (6 bases). The CDR3 bases are TGCGCCAGCAGCTACAGGGTAGTCGATGGCTACACCTTC. This codes for CASSYRVVDGYTF.